These T cell receptor beta chains were read from a single sample in a study of OX40 agonist ivuxolimab in advanced cancers. Data came from immunoSEQ multiplex PCR; TCRdb stores just in-frame clones and leaves some out. This table holds about 41,000 clones, 70% to 90% found once. The sample consisted of CD4+ or CD8+ T cells sorted from blood, taken in a trial of the OX40 agonist ivuxolimab. These TCRs come from an adult with an advanced solid tumor such as melanoma, head and neck, liver or kidney cancer. Each CDR3 is given with its conserved first and last residue. A D gene is named only where the DNA matches it firmly. Only part of the rows carry a size: once, few, many, or a class if the clone is expanded.

>TRBJ2-3|TRBD2|18|TRBV7-2|.
TGTGCCAGCAGCTTAAGGACTAGCGGGATCCTACGCACAGATACGCAGTATTTT
CASSLRTSGILRTDTQYF
>TRBJ2-3|.|15|TRBV7-3|.
TGTGCCAGCAGCCCTTTAGGGGGAGAGGGCGATACGCAGTATTTT
CASSPLGGEGDTQYF
>TRBJ1-3|.|15|TRBV19|.
TGTGCCAGCCGTGGATGGGGGAGCTCTGGAAACACCATATATTTT
CASRGWGSSGNTIYF
>TRBJ1-6|.|15|TRBV5-4|few
TGTGCCAGCAGCTTGGCTGACAGACGTAATTCACCCCTCCACTTT
CASSLADRRNSPLHF
>TRBJ1-1|.|14|TRBV4-1|.
TGCGCCAGCAGCTTAAGAGACTACGGCACTGAAGCTTTCTTT
CASSLRDYGTEAFF
>TRBJ1-4|.|14|TRBV5-1|.
TGCGCCAGCAGCCCCCTTCCAAGCGCAGGGCGAGAATTTTTT
CASSPLPSAGREFF
>TRBJ1-2|TRBD1|16|TRBV5-6|.
TGTGCCAGCAGCACTCGAGTGGGACAGGACTCGTATGGCTACACCTTC
CASSTRVGQDSYGYTF
>TRBJ2-7|TRBD1|13|TRBV6-1|.
TGTGCCAGCAGGGCCGGGACAGGACACGAGCAGTACTTC
CASRAGTGHEQYF
>TRBJ1-1|.|14|TRBV6-5|.
TGTGCCAGCAGTTCCAGGCTTTTGAACACTGAAGCTTTCTTT
CASSSRLLNTEAFF
>TRBJ2-1|TRBD2|16|TRBV19|.
TGTGCCAGTAGTATAGGACTAGCGGGAGGGTCGGATGAGCAGTTCTTC
CASSIGLAGGSDEQFF
>TRBJ1-2|.|14|TRBV2|.
TGTGCCAGCAGTGAGAAGGGAGTTAGCGGTGGCTACACCTTC
CASSEKGVSGGYTF
>TRBJ2-2|.|14|TRBV5-1|.
TGCGCCAGCAGCTTGAACAGGAACACCGGGGAGCTGTTTTTT
CASSLNRNTGELFF
>TRBJ2-7|TRBD2|15|TRBV9|.
TGTGCCAGCAGCGTACTAGCGGGAGGGGCCTACGAGCAGTACTTC
CASSVLAGGAYEQYF
>TRBJ2-5|.|14|TRBV5-1|.
TGCGCCAGCAGCTTGGTTGGGTTACAAGAGACCCAGTACTTC
CASSLVGLQETQYF
>TRBJ2-2|.|15|TRBV7-7|.
TGTGCCAGCAGCCCCTATCGCCCTGGTGGCGGGGAGCTGTTTTTT
CASSPYRPGGGELFF
>TRBJ1-5|.|15|TRBV10-3|.
TGTGCCATCAGCAACCGGGACATGAGCAATCAGCCCCAGCATTTT
CAISNRDMSNQPQHF
>TRBJ1-6|TRBD1|19|TRBV14|.
TGTGCCAGCAGCCTTCACAGGGGCTCAAACCCTGGGATTGATTCACCCCTCCACTTT
CASSLHRGSNPGIDSPLHF
>TRBJ1-1|.|11|TRBV7-9|.
TGTGCCAGCGGCGAGAACACTGAAGCTTTCTTT
CASGENTEAFF
>TRBJ2-1|.|15|TRBV7-2|.
TGTGCCAGCAGCTCCCTCCCCGCCGCGTACAATGAGCAGTTCTTC
CASSSLPAAYNEQFF
>TRBJ1-5|TRBD1|17|TRBV6-1|.
TGTGCCAGCAGTGAAAGGGACAGCTATTTCCGCAATCAGCCCCAGCATTTT
CASSERDSYFRNQPQHF
>TRBJ1-5|TRBD1|14|TRBV6-5|few
TGTGCCAGCAGTTACTCGACAGGGGGTCAGCCCCAGCATTTT
CASSYSTGGQPQHF
>TRBJ1-4|.|16|TRBV29-1|few
TGCAGCGTTGAAGATGCGCAGGGAGTGGCTAATGAAAAACTGTTTTTT
CSVEDAQGVANEKLFF
>TRBJ2-7|.|16|TRBV9|.
TGTGCCAGCAGTGCAGGAGACGGACGGCAATACTACGAGCAGTACTTC
CASSAGDGRQYYEQYF
>TRBJ1-2|TRBD1|15|TRBV4-3|.
TGCGCCAGCAGCCCCTCAGGACAGGAAAGTTATGGCTACACCTTC
CASSPSGQESYGYTF
>TRBJ1-1|.|16|TRBV18|.
TGTGCCAGCTACAAAAACGGCCCACGAGTGAACACTGAAGCTTTCTTT
CASYKNGPRVNTEAFF
>TRBJ1-3|.|16|TRBV7-9|.
TGTGCCAGCAGCTTGGGACCTCGAACAACTGGAAACACCATATATTTT
CASSLGPRTTGNTIYF
>TRBJ2-5|.|12|TRBV9|.
TGTGCCAGCAGCGTAGGGGGAGAGACCCAGTACTTC
CASSVGGETQYF
>TRBJ1-5|.|15|TRBV7-9|.
TGTGCCAGCAGCTCAGACATTGGGGGCAATCAGCCCCAGCATTTT
CASSSDIGGNQPQHF
>TRBJ2-5|TRBD1|15|TRBV11-3|.
TGTGCCAGCAGCTTAGAGGGGACAGGGGGGGAGACCCAGTACTTC
CASSLEGTGGETQYF
>TRBJ1-5|TRBD1|13|TRBV15|few
TGTGCCACCAGCAGTTCAACAGGGGAGCCCCAGCATTTT
CATSSSTGEPQHF
>TRBJ2-1|TRBD2|15|TRBV10-2|.
TGCGCCAGCAGTGAGTGGAGCGGGATATACAATGAGCAGTTCTTC
CASSEWSGIYNEQFF
>TRBJ2-3|TRBD2|17|TRBV25-1|.
TGTGCCAGCAGTGAAGACAGACTAGCGGGAGCAACAGATACGCAGTATTTT
CASSEDRLAGATDTQYF
>TRBJ1-2|.|15|TRBV10-3|.
TGTGCCATCAGTGAGTCTCTCTCAGGCTCGAGAGGCTACACCTTC
CAISESLSGSRGYTF
>TRBJ1-2|.|15|TRBV9|once
TGTGCCAGCAGCGTAGGGGGGGACAACTTCTATGGCTACACCTTC
CASSVGGDNFYGYTF
>TRBJ1-1|.|13|TRBV11-2|few
TGTGCCAGCAGCCAAGCTCTGAACACTGAAGCTTTCTTT
CASSQALNTEAFF
>TRBJ1-1|.|15|TRBV12-5|.
TGTGCTAGTGGTTTGGTAATCGGCCAAAACACTGAAGCTTTCTTT
CASGLVIGQNTEAFF
>TRBJ2-3|TRBD1|16|TRBV2|few
TGTGCCAGCAGCGTAGACAGGGAGTGGAACACAGATACGCAGTATTTT
CASSVDREWNTDTQYF
>TRBJ1-4|.|15|TRBV5-1|.
TGCGCCAGCAGCTGGGGGAGCGGTACTAATGAAAAACTGTTTTTT
CASSWGSGTNEKLFF
>TRBJ2-5|TRBD1|16|TRBV13|.
TGTGCCAGCAGCTTAGGCACGGGGACAGGGGAAGAGACCCAGTACTTC
CASSLGTGTGEETQYF
>TRBJ1-1|TRBD1|15|TRBV5-6|.
TGTGCCAGCAGCCGAAGGACAGGAGAGAACACTGAAGCTTTCTTT
CASSRRTGENTEAFF